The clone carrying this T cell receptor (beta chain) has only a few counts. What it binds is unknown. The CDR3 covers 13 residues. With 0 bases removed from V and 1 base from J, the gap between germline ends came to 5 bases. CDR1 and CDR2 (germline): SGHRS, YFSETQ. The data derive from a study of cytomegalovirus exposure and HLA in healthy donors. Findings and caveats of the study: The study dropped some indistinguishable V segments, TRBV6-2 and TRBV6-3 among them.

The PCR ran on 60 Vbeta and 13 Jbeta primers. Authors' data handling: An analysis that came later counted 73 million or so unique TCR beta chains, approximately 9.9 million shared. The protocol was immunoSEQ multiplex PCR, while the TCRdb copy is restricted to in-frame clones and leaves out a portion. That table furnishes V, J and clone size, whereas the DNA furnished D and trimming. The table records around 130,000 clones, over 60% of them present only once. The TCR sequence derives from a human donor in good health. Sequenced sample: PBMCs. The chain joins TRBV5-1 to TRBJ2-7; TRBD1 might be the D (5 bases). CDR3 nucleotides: TGCGCCAGCAGCTTGGGACAGTCCTACGAGCAGTACTTC. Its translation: CASSLGQSYEQYF.